The sequence of this TCR beta chain was determined in a study of early T cells in non-severe SARS-CoV-2 infection. Study background: Unsorted whole-blood RNA was sequenced in bulk, leaving chains unpaired.

Study outcomes and limitations: VDJdb matching, biased toward anti-spike CD8 responses, missed private and CD4 specificities.

CDR1 GTSNPN and CDR2 SVGIG come from the germline V gene (reference sequence). The CDR3 has 17 residues. With 2 bases clipped from V and 2 bases from J, the junction kept 12 bases outside the gene matches. Details on this clonotype: Its specificity is unknown.

Unique molecular identifiers tagged individual cDNA molecules. TCRdb reprocessed the 5' RACE reads via MiXCR and lists one record per CDR3 protein. The sample has 70,000 to 85,000 distinct CDR3 sequences, under 15% seen once. Material: whole blood. This chain links TRBV30 with TRBJ2-3; 8 nucleotides agree with TRBD2. This receptor was obtained from an adult who was a healthcare worker with PCR-confirmed SARS-CoV-2 infection or an uninfected control (not recorded which). The DNA for the CDR3 is TGTGCCTGGAGTACTCTCGGAGGAGCGGGGGACACAGATACGCAGTATTTT. The encoded protein is CAWSTLGGAGDTDTQYF.